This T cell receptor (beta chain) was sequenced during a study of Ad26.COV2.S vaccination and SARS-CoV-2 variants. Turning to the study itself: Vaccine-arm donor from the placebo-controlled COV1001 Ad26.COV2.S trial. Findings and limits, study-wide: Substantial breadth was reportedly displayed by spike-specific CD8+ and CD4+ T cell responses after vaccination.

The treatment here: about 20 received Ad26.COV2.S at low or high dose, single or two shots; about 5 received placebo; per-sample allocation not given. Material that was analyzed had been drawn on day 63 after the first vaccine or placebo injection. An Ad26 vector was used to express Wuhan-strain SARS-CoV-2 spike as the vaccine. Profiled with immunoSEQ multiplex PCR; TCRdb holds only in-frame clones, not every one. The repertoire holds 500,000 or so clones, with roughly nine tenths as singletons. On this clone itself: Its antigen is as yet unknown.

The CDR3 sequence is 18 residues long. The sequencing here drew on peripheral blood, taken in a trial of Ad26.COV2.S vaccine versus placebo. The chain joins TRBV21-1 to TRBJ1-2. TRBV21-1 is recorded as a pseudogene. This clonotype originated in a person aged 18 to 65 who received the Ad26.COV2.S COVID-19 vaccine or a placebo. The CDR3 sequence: CASSKADGEPPLNYGYTF. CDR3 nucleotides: TGTGCCAGCAGCAAAGCGGATGGGGAACCCCCCCTAAACTATGGCTACACCTTC.